The 14 T cell receptor beta chains in this list originate from one sample, sequenced in a study of cytomegalovirus exposure and HLA in healthy donors. Assay used: immunoSEQ multiplex PCR; TCRdb lists only in-frame clones, some missing. Of about 110,000 clones in the sample, about 92% were seen once. The sequencing input was PBMCs. These receptor sequences come from a woman between 18 and 30 years old in good health and CMV-seronegative.

V gene TRBV9 combines with J gene TRBJ1-3; D is uncertain. Germline CDR1 reads SGDLS; CDR2 reads YYNGEE. This CDR3 region has 20 residues. Trimming cost V 3 bases and J 4 bases, with 29 bases left between them. The CDR3 DNA reads TGTGCCAGCAGCGCTTCCCAAGAAATCGGGTCGTTACTCCGCGGAAACACCATATATTTT. Translating it yields CASSASQEIGSLLRGNTIYF. Combining the CDR3 with reference TRBV9 and TRBJ1-3 gives the whole variable domain DSGVTQTPKHLITATGQRVTLRCSPRSGDLSVYWYQQSLDQGLQFLIQYYNGEERAKGNILERFSAQQFPDLHSELNLSSLELGDSALYFCASSASQEIGSLLRGNTIYFGEGSWLTVV.

V is TRBV18 and J is TRBJ2-5; TRBD2 matches at 8 bases. The CDR3 runs 15 residues. V was clipped by 4 bases and J by 2 bases; unmatched bases: 6. CDR1 is KGHSH, CDR2 LQKENI, per germline. The CDR3 reads CASSLAGGPQETQYF. The CDR3 DNA is TGTGCCAGCTCACTGGCGGGAGGACCGCAAGAGACCCAGTACTTC.

This clone was seen more than once but under ten times. The J gene is TRBJ1-2, the V gene TRBV5-4; 9 nucleotides align to TRBD1. CDR1 is SGHNT, CDR2 YYREEE, per germline (reference sequence). Trimming at V came to 6 bases and at J to 7 bases, leaving 13 bases not matched to a gene. CDR3 length equals 15 residues. The CDR3 nucleotides are TGTGCCAGCACCGGCGGACAGGGGCGTAGGGGTGGCTACACCTTC. This gives the protein CASTGGQGRRGGYTF.

The V gene is TRBV4-1, the J gene TRBJ2-3; D gene unclear. The CDR3 is made up of 14 amino acids. The V end lost 4 bases, the J end lost 5 bases, and 13 bases lay between the germline ends. Germline assignment: CDR1 MGHRA and CDR2 YSYEKL. The CDR3 sequence is CASSLEAEGDTQYF. In DNA form, the CDR3 reads TGCGCCAGCAGCCTCGAGGCAGAAGGAGATACGCAGTATTTT.

Only a few counts were recorded for this clone. The chain joins TRBV6-1 to TRBJ1-2; 8 nucleotides agree with TRBD1. The CDR3 is 13 amino acids. Per germline, CDR1 MNHNS and CDR2 SASEGT. The V segment lost 8 bases and the J segment 8 bases; nucleotides outside the gene matches: 10. The CDR3 loop reads CASGRDRLEGYTF. CDR3 nucleotides: TGTGCCAGCGGCCGGGACAGGCTGGAAGGCTACACCTTC.

The CDR3: CASSLAAGTSPAYEQYF. The CDR3, as DNA: TGTGCCAGCAGCTTGGCAGCCGGGACTAGCCCAGCCTACGAGCAGTACTTC. The chain uses TRBV7-6 and TRBJ2-7; 9 bases map to TRBD2. The germline V gene encodes CDR1 SGHVS and CDR2 FNYEAQ. Losses at the gene ends were 3 bases for V and 2 bases for J; bases not matched to a gene: 11. The CDR3 length is 17 residues. Full variable domain (outside the CDR3, taken from reference TRBV7-6 and TRBJ2-7): GAGVSQSPRYKVTKRGQDVALRCDPISGHVSLYWYRQALGQGPEFLTYFNYEAQQDKSGLPNDRFSAERPEGSISTLTIQRTEQRDSAMYRCASSLAAGTSPAYEQYFGPGTRLTVT.

V is TRBV7-6 and J is TRBJ2-5; TRBD2 agrees at 9 bases. This CDR3 spans 17 amino acids. Germline values: CDR1 SGHVS, CDR2 FNYEAQ. V trimming: 2 bases; J trimming: 3 bases; junction bases outside the gene matches: 10. The CDR3 sequence: CASSLLERGAHKETQYF. The CDR3 DNA is TGTGCCAGCAGCTTATTGGAGCGGGGGGCCCACAAAGAGACCCAGTACTTC.

The chain combines TRBV6-1 with TRBJ1-1; 7 bases map to TRBD1. With 5 bases clipped from V and 5 bases from J, the junction kept 8 bases outside the gene matches. Per the germline V gene, CDR1 is MNHNS and CDR2 is SASEGT. CDR3 length: 14 amino acids. The DNA for the CDR3 is TGTGCCAGCAGTAACAGGGGTTATTGGACTGAAGCTTTCTTT. Translating it yields CASSNRGYWTEAFF.

The chain combines TRBV28 with TRBJ2-1; the match to TRBD2 covers 8 bases. The CDR3 runs to 18 residues. Per the germline V gene, CDR1 is MDHEN and CDR2 is SYDVKM. Trimming cost V 4 bases and J 8 bases; bases outside gene matches: 19. The CDR3 sequence: CASSSLAGGGMRVDEQFF. In DNA form, the CDR3 reads TGTGCCAGCAGTTCCCTGGCGGGAGGAGGGATGAGGGTGGATGAGCAGTTCTTC.

The genes are TRBV10-1 and TRBJ2-7; D gene ambiguous. The germline V gene has CDR1 WNHNN and CDR2 SYGVQD (reference sequence). Trimming took off 5 bases at V and 0 bases at J, with 5 bases between the two ends. The CDR3 contains 12 residues. CDR3 sequence (DNA): TGCGCCAGCAGTCCCATCTCCTACGAGCAGTACTTC. Its translation is CASSPISYEQYF.

This chain connects TRBV21-1 to TRBJ2-7; TRBD1 is taken as the D call from the table, unchecked against the DNA. TRBV21-1 is annotated as a pseudogene. The CDR3 has 18 residues. CDR3 region: CASSKGGQGVCSCYEQYF. Written as DNA, the CDR3 is TGTGCCAGCAGCAAAGGGGGACAGGGAGTGTGTTCCTGCTACGAGCAGTACTTC.

The rearrangement links TRBV6-1 to TRBJ1-6; D unclear. In germline, CDR1 is MNHNS, CDR2 SASEGT. V shed 5 bases and J shed 5 bases, with 19 bases lying between them. This CDR3 has 17 amino acids. The DNA for the CDR3 is TGTGCCAGCAGTAAAGGTTTTGGGCTCGGGGATAATTCACCCCTCCACTTT. This gives the protein CASSKGFGLGDNSPLHF.

This clone occurred once. The chain is built from TRBV19 and TRBJ2-1; 7 bases match TRBD2. The trim removed 5 bases at V and 1 base at J, leaving 8 bases unmatched. CDR1 and CDR2 (germline): LNHDA, SQIVND (reference sequence). CDR3 length: 16 amino acids. In nucleotides, the CDR3 is TGTGCCAGTAGTGTCCTAGGGGAGGGGTCCTACAATGAGCAGTTCTTC. Encoded protein: CASSVLGEGSYNEQFF.

The V call is TRBV7-3, the J call TRBJ2-5, with TRBD1 matching 10 bases. Per germline, CDR1 SGHTA and CDR2 FQGTGA. CDR3 size: 16 residues. V lost 3 bases and J lost 2; bases outside the gene matches: 6. CDR3 DNA sequence: TGTGCCAGCAGCTTCACCCGGGACAGGGGACAAGAGACCCAGTACTTC. Protein: CASSFTRDRGQETQYF.